A selection of T cell receptor beta chains follows, all from one sample in a study of blood T cell repertoires in COVID-19. Sequencing was performed with immunoSEQ multiplex PCR; in TCRdb, only in-frame clones are kept and a portion is missing. The sample holds about 56,000 clones; roughly 90% are singletons and the top ten take around a fifth. Sequencing was done on a sample of peripheral blood. These receptors were obtained from a human donor in a cohort sampled during active COVID-19. The CDR3 runs from the conserved cysteine through the conserved F or W. A D gene is named only where the DNA matches it firmly. Where a row states a size, it is once, few, many or the class of an expanded clone; other rows omit it.

14	TRBV2	-	TRBJ2-5	-	TGTGCCAGCAGTGAATGGGTGCAGGGTACGTCCCAGTACTTC	CASSEWVQGTSQYF
14	TRBV5-1	-	TRBJ2-3	TRBD2	TGCGCCAGCAGCATAAGCGGGGGCACAGATACGCAGTATTTT	CASSISGGTDTQYF
15	TRBV24-1	-	TRBJ1-6	-	TGTGCCACCAGTGGCCTTTTGACAGGTAATTCACCCCTCCACTTT	CATSGLLTGNSPLHF
14	TRBV6-5	-	TRBJ1-5	TRBD1	TGTGCCAGCAGTCCCCGACAGGGTTATCAGCCCCAGCATTTT	CASSPRQGYQPQHF
14	TRBV19	-	TRBJ2-2	-	TGTGCCAGTAGTATAGGGGGGCTAGCCGGGGAGCTGTTTTTT	CASSIGGLAGELFF
12	TRBV6-5	-	TRBJ2-5	-	TGTGCCAGCAGTTACCAGGGAGAGACCCAGTACTTC	CASSYQGETQYF
13	TRBV6-5	-	TRBJ1-1	-	TGTGCCAGCAGTTCGTCGCAGGGCACTGAAGCTTTCTTT	CASSSSQGTEAFF
15	TRBV6-5	-	TRBJ2-7	TRBD1	TGTGCCAGCAGTTACTCGGGACAGGGAAACCACGAGCAGTACTTC	CASSYSGQGNHEQYF
15	TRBV7-2	-	TRBJ2-2	-	TGTGCCAGCAGCCCGGGACACCAAGTAGCCGGGGAGCTGTTTTTT	CASSPGHQVAGELFF
15	TRBV5-4	-	TRBJ2-2	TRBD1	TGTGCCAGCAGCTTATCAGGACAGGGCACCGGGGAGCTGTTTTTT	CASSLSGQGTGELFF
16	TRBV4-3	-	TRBJ2-6	-	TGCGCCAGCAGCCAAGGCGAGTCCTCTGGGGCCAACGTCCTGACTTTC	CASSQGESSGANVLTF
16	TRBV18	-	TRBJ1-1	TRBD1	TGTGCCAGCTCACCGGGGACAGGGTGGAGGAACACTGAAGCTTTCTTT	CASSPGTGWRNTEAFF
15	TRBV3-1/TRBV3-2	once	TRBJ2-7	TRBD1	TGTGCCAGCAGCCCCGACAGGGGGCGTTGGTACGAGCAGTACTTC	CASSPDRGRWYEQYF
15	TRBV3-1/TRBV3-2	-	TRBJ2-5	-	TGTGCCAGCAGCCAAGATTATGGACTGGGGGGGACCCAGTACTTC	CASSQDYGLGGTQYF
14	TRBV11-3	-	TRBJ1-6	-	TGTGCCAGCAGCGCAGACTCCTATAATTCACCCCTCCACTTT	CASSADSYNSPLHF
13	TRBV11-2	-	TRBJ2-1	-	TGTGCCAGCAGCCGCGACAGGAGCAATGAGCAGTTCTTC	CASSRDRSNEQFF
13	TRBV10-3	-	TRBJ2-5	-	TGTGCCATGGCTGGGGGCCCCCAAGAGACCCAGTACTTC	CAMAGGPQETQYF
14	TRBV9	-	TRBJ1-3	-	TGTGCCAGCAGCGTAGGACAGCCTGGAAACACCATATATTTT	CASSVGQPGNTIYF
12	TRBV30	-	TRBJ1-2	-	TGTGCCTGGTCCTGGGGGGGCTTGGGCTACACCTTC	CAWSWGGLGYTF
14	TRBV6-5	-	TRBJ1-6	-	TGTGCCAGCAGACCGGGATCCTATAATTCACCCCTCCACTTT	CASRPGSYNSPLHF
15	TRBV19	-	TRBJ1-5	TRBD1	TGTGCCAGTACCAAAGTGACAGGGTTTAGTCAGCCCCAGCATTTT	CASTKVTGFSQPQHF
13	TRBV3-1/TRBV3-2	once	TRBJ1-2	-	TGTGCCAGCAGCCAAGAGGGAGTTTATGGCTACACCTTC	CASSQEGVYGYTF
13	TRBV4-2	-	TRBJ1-2	TRBD1	TGTGCCAGCAGCCAGGAACAGGGGTATGGCTACACCTTC	CASSQEQGYGYTF
20	TRBV27	-	TRBJ1-6	TRBD1	TGTGCCAGCAGTTTATCGGGGCCCGGGTCCGTGTACAGGGGGTTTTCACCCCTCCACTTT	CASSLSGPGSVYRGFSPLHF
13	TRBV10-2	-	TRBJ1-1	-	TGCGCCAGCAGTGAACAGGGCCACACTGAAGCTTTCTTT	CASSEQGHTEAFF
16	TRBV5-1	-	TRBJ1-1	-	TGCGCCAGCAGCTTGGGGTCAGGTACCATGAACACTGAAGCTTTCTTT	CASSLGSGTMNTEAFF
15	TRBV28	-	TRBJ2-3	-	TGTGCCAGCAGATACCAGTCCTCTAGCACAGATACGCAGTATTTT	CASRYQSSSTDTQYF
16	TRBV10-3	-	TRBJ2-1	TRBD2	TGTGCCATCAGCAGAACTAGCGGGGGGGCCATAGATGAGCAGTTCTTC	CAISRTSGGAIDEQFF
15	TRBV3-1/TRBV3-2	-	TRBJ2-2	TRBD1	TGTGCCAGCAGGACAGGACAGGGCTTGACCGGGGAGCTGTTTTTT	CASRTGQGLTGELFF
18	TRBV7-3	once	TRBJ1-2	-	TGTGCCAGCAGCTTAGAGGGTGGAGTGATATCGCCTAACTATGGCTACACCTTC	CASSLEGGVISPNYGYTF
14	TRBV7-2	-	TRBJ2-5	TRBD2	TGTGCCAGCAGCTTAGATAGCGGGGCAAAGACCCAGTACTTC	CASSLDSGAKTQYF
13	TRBV5-1	-	TRBJ1-2	-	TGCGCCAGCAGCTTGGGACTGGACTATGGCTACACCTTC	CASSLGLDYGYTF
17	TRBV3-1/TRBV3-2	-	TRBJ2-1	-	TGTGCCAGCAGCCAATCTCTAGCGCACAGCTCCTACAATGAGCAGTTCTTC	CASSQSLAHSSYNEQFF
16	TRBV6-5	-	TRBJ2-7	TRBD1	TGTGCCAGCAGTTACTCCCCCGGGACAGGGCCCACCGAGCAGTACTTC	CASSYSPGTGPTEQYF
15	TRBV9	-	TRBJ2-5	TRBD2	TGTGCCAGCAGCGTTAGCGGGGGGGCCGGAGAGACCCAGTACTTC	CASSVSGGAGETQYF
15	TRBV7-9	-	TRBJ1-1	-	TGTGCCAGCAGCTTTCCTCAGCGGAAGAACACTGAAGCTTTCTTT	CASSFPQRKNTEAFF
15	TRBV19	-	TRBJ1-5	-	TGTGCCAGTAGTATATTTGGGCAGGGCCGCGGGGCCCAGCATTTT	CASSIFGQGRGAQHF
14	TRBV3-1/TRBV3-2	-	TRBJ2-5	-	TGTGCCAGCAGCCAAGGGTCTAACCAAGAGACCCAGTACTTC	CASSQGSNQETQYF
12	TRBV6-2/TRBV6-3	-	TRBJ2-3	-	TGTGCCAGCAGTTACTCTTATGATACGCAGTATTTT	CASSYSYDTQYF
16	TRBV5-1	-	TRBJ2-2	TRBD1	TGCGCCAGCAGCAACCGGGACAGCCCGAACACCGGGGAGCTGTTTTTT	CASSNRDSPNTGELFF
15	TRBV4-3	-	TRBJ2-1	TRBD2	TGCGCCAGCAGCCTGGGACTAGCGGGGGGGCATGAGCAGTTCTTC	CASSLGLAGGHEQFF
14	TRBV5-5	-	TRBJ1-2	-	TGTGCCAGCAGCTTGGAGGTTGGGGCGCGGGGCTACACCTTC	CASSLEVGARGYTF
15	TRBV9	-	TRBJ2-5	-	TGTGCCAGCAGCGTAGGTTCTCGGAGTCAAGAGACCCAGTACTTC	CASSVGSRSQETQYF
15	TRBV18	-	TRBJ1-2	TRBD1	TGTGCCAGCTCAGTTGGACAGGGGGCCTCCTATGGCTACACCTTC	CASSVGQGASYGYTF
15	TRBV14	once	TRBJ2-7	-	TGTGCCAGCAGCGAAGGGGCCCTCGAAGAGTACGAGCAGTACTTC	CASSEGALEEYEQYF
15	TRBV7-8	-	TRBJ2-7	TRBD1	TGTGCCAGCAGCCCGGGACAGGGGGCGTCCTACGAGCAGTACTTC	CASSPGQGASYEQYF
14	TRBV10-3	-	TRBJ2-1	TRBD1	TGTGCCATCACCACGGGACAGGGGAACAATGAGCAGTTCTTC	CAITTGQGNNEQFF
14	TRBV2	-	TRBJ1-5	-	TGTGCCAGCAGTCCCCAGACAGAAAGGCAGCCCCAGCATTTT	CASSPQTERQPQHF
14	TRBV28	-	TRBJ2-5	-	TGTGCCAGCAGTTTGAGTAGGGGCGAAGAGACCCAGTACTTC	CASSLSRGEETQYF
19	TRBV19	-	TRBJ2-6	TRBD1	TGTGCCAGTAGATCGCCGGGGACAGGGGGCGTCTCTGGGGCCAACGTCCTGACTTTC	CASRSPGTGGVSGANVLTF
15	TRBV4-3	-	TRBJ2-2	-	TGCGCCAGCAGCCAAGATGTAGCCCCCACCGGGGAGCTGTTTTTT	CASSQDVAPTGELFF
14	TRBV6-5	-	TRBJ2-7	-	TGTGCCAGCACCCCCATACAGGACAGTCAGGAGCAGTACTTC	CASTPIQDSQEQYF
13	TRBV12-3/TRBV12-4	-	TRBJ1-1	TRBD1	TGTGCCAGCAGGGGACAGGGCTGGACTGAAGCTTTCTTT	CASRGQGWTEAFF
13	TRBV6-5	-	TRBJ2-1	-	TGTGCCAGCAGTTACACAGTCTACAATGAGCAGTTCTTC	CASSYTVYNEQFF
16	TRBV19	few	TRBJ1-1	-	TGTGCCAGTAGTATAGGAGACAGGCTCCGGGGCACTGAAGCTTTCTTT	CASSIGDRLRGTEAFF